This TCR beta chain emerged from a study of cytomegalovirus exposure and HLA in healthy donors. General study findings and limits: Approximately 17,000 TCR beta sequences were associated with HLA alleles at 0.05 false discovery rate in a later analysis. TRBV6-2, TRBV6-3 and some other V segments were unresolvable in 87-base-pair reads.

Of note for this clone: Its target is unknown.

The V segment lost 6 bases and the J segment 3 bases; nucleotides outside the gene matches: 7. The CDR3 sequence is 15 residues long. Per the germline V gene, CDR1 is LNHDA and CDR2 is SQIVND (reference sequence). The PCR employed 60 Vbeta primers together with 13 Jbeta primers. Profiled with immunoSEQ multiplex PCR; TCRdb holds only in-frame clones, not every one. The sample records more than 100,000 clones, roughly four fifths being singletons. V is TRBV19 and J is TRBJ2-7; 11 bases agree with TRBD1. The TCR originated in a woman aged 55-69 years in good health and CMV-seronegative. The sample was PBMCs. The CDR3 DNA sequence: TGTGCCAGTAGCCGGGACAGGGGGTCCCTCTACGAGCAGTACTTC. It codes for CASSRDRGSLYEQYF.